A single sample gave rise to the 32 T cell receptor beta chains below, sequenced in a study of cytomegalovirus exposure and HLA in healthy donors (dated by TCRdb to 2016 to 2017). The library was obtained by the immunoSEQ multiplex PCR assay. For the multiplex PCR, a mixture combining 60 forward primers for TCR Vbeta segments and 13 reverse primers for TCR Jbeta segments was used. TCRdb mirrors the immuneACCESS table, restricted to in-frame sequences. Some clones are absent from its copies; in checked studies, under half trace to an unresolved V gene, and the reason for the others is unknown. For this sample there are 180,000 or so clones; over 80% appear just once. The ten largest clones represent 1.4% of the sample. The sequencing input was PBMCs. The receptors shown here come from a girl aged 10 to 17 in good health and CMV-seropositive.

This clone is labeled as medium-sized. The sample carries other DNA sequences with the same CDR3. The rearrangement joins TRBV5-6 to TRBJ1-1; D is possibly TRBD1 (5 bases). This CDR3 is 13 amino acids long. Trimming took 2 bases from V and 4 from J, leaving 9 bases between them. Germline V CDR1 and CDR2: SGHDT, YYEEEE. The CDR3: CASSLWGGTEAFF. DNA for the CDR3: TGTGCCAGCAGCTTATGGGGGGGCACTGAAGCTTTCTTT. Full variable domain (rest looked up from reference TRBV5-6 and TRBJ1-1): DAGVTQSPTHLIKTRGQQVTLRCSPKSGHDTVSWYQQALGQGPQFIFQYYEEEERQRGNFPDRFSGHQFPNYSSELNVNALLLGDSALYLCASSLWGGTEAFFGQGTRLTVV.

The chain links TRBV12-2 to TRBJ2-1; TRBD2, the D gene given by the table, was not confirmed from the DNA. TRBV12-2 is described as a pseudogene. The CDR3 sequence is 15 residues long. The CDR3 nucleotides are TGTGCAAGTCGCTTTGCTAGCGGGGATTACAATGAGCAGTTCTTC. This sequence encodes CASRFASGDYNEQFF.

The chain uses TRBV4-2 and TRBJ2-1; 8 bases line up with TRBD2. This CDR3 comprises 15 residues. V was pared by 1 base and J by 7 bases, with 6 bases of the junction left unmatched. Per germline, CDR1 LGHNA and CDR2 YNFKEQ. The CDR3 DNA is TGTGCCAGCAGCCAAGTTCTATCTAGCGGGAATGAGCAGTTCTTC. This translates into CASSQVLSSGNEQFF.

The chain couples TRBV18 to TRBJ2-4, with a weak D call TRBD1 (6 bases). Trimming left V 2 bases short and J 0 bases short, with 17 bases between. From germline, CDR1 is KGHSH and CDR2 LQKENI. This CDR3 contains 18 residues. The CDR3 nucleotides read TGTGCCAGCTCACCAGGGGGCGAGTATATTCTAGCCAAAAACATTCAGTACTTC. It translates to CASSPGGEYILAKNIQYF.

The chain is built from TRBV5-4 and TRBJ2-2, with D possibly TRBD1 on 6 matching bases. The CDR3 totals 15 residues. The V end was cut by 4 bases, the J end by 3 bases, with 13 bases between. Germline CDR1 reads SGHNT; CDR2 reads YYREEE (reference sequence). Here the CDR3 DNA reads TGTGCCAGCAGCCGTACAGGGCTGGACACCGGGGAGCTGTTTTTT. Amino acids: CASSRTGLDTGELFF.

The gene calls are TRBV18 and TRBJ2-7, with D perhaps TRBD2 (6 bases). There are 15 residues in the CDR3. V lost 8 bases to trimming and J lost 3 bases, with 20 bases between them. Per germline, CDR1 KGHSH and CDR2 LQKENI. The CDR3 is CASALGTGLNYEQYF. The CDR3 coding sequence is TGTGCCAGCGCCCTAGGAACCGGACTAAACTACGAGCAGTACTTC.

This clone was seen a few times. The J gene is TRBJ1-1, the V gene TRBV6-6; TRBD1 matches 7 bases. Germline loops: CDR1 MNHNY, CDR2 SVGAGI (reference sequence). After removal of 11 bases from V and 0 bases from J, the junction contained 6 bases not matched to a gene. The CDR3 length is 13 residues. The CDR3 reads CAGRQGMNTEAFF. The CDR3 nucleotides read TGTGCCGGCCGACAGGGAATGAACACTGAAGCTTTCTTT.

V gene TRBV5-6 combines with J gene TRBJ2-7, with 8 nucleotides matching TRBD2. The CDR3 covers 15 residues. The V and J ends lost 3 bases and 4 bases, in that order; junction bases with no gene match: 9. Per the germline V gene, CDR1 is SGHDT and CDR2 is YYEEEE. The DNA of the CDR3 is TGTGCCAGCAGCTCCACCAGCGGGAGTCAGTACGAGCAGTACTTC. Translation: CASSSTSGSQYEQYF.

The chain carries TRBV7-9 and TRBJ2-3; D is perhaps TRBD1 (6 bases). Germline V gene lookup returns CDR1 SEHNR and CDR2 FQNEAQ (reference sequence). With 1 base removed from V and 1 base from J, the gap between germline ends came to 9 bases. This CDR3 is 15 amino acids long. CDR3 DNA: TGTGCCAGCAGCTTAGGGGGGCTAGGCACAGATACGCAGTATTTT. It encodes CASSLGGLGTDTQYF.

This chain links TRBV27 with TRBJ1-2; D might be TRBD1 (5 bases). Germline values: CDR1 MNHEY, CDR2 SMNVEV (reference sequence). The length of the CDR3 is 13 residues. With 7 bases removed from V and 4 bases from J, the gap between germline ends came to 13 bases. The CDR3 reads CASTSGMSYGYTF. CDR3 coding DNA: TGTGCCAGCACCTCAGGGATGTCCTATGGCTACACCTTC.

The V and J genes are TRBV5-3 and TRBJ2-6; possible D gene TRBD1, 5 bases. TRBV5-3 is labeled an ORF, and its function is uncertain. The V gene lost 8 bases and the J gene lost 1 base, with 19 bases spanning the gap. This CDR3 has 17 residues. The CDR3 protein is CARDRQPMLSGANVLTF. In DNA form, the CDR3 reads TGTGCCAGGGACCGACAGCCTATGTTGTCTGGGGCCAACGTCCTGACTTTC.

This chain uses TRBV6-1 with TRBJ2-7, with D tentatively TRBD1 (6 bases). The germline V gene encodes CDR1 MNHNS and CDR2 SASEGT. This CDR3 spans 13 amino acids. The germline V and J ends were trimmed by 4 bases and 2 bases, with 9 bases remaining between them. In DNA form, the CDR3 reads TGTGCCAGCAGTGTGGCAGGGGCCTACGAGCAGTACTTC. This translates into CASSVAGAYEQYF.

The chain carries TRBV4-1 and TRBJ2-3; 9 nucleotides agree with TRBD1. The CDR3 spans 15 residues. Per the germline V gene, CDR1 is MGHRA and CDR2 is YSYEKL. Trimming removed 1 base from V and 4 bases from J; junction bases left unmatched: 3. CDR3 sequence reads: CASSQAGQGPDTQYF. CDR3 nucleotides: TGCGCCAGCAGCCAAGCGGGACAGGGTCCAGATACGCAGTATTTT.

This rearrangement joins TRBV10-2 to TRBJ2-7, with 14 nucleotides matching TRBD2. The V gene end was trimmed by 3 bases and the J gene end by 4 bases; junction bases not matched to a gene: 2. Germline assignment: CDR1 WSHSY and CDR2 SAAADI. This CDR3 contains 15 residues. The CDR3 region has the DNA TGCGCCAGCAGTGACTGGACTAGCGGGGGGTACGAGCAGTACTTC. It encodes CASSDWTSGGYEQYF.

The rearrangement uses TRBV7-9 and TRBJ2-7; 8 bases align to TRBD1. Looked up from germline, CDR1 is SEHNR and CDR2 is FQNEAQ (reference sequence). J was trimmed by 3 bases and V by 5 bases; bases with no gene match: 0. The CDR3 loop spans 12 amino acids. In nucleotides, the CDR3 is TGTGCCAGCAGCACAGGGGGCTACGAGCAGTACTTC. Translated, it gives CASSTGGYEQYF.

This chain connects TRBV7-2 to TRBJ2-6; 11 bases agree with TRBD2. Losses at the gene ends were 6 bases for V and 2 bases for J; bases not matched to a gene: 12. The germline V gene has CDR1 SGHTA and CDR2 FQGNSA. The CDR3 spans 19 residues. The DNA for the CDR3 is TGTGCCAGCAGGCCGATCGGGACTAGCGGTTCAGCTGGGGCCAACGTCCTGACTTTC. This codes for CASRPIGTSGSAGANVLTF.

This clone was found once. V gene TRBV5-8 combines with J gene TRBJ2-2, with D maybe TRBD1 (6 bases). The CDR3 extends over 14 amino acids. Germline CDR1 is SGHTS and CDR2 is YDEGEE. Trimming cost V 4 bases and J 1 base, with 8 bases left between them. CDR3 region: CASSPTGNTGELFF. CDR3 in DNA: TGTGCCAGCAGCCCGACAGGGAACACCGGGGAGCTGTTTTTT. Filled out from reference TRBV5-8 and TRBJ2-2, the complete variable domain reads EAGVTQSPTHLIKTRGQQATLRCSPISGHTSVYWYQQALGLGLQFLLWYDEGEERNRGNFPPRFSGRQFPNYSSELNVNALELEDSALYLCASSPTGNTGELFFGEGSRLTVL.

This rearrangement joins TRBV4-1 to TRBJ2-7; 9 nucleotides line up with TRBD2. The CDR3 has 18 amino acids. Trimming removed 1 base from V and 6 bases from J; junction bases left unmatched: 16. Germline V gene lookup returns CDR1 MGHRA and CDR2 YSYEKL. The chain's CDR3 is CASSQGGWGGRVVVEQYF. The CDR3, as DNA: TGCGCCAGCAGCCAAGGGGGGTGGGGCGGGAGGGTTGTTGTCGAGCAGTACTTC.

The CDR3 DNA reads as TGTGCCAGCAGTGAATTCAGGGGAGCTAATAACTATGGCTACACCTTC. It specifies CASSEFRGANNYGYTF. The chain uses TRBV25-1 and TRBJ1-2; maybe TRBD1 (6 bases). V was pared by 1 base and J by 1 base, with 13 bases between. The CDR3 spans 16 residues. Germline CDR1 MGHDK, CDR2 SYGVNS.

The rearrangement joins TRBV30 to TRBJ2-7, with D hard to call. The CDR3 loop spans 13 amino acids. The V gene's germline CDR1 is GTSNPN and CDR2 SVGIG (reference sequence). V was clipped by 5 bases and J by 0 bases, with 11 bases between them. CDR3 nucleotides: TGTGCCTGGGCCCCTGGAGTCTCCTACGAGCAGTACTTC. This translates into CAWAPGVSYEQYF. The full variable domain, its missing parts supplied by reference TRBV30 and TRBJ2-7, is SQTIHQWPATLVQPVGSPLSLECTVEGTSNPNLYWYRQAAGRGLQLLFYSVGIGQISSEVPQNLSASRPQDRQFILSSKKLLLSDSGFYLCAWAPGVSYEQYFGPGTRLTVT.

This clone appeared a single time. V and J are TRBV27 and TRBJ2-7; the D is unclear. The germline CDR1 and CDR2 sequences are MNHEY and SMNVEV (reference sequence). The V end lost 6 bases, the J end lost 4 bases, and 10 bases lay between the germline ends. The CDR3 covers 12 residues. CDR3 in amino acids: CASSSERYEQYF. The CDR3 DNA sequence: TGTGCCAGCAGCTCGGAGAGGTACGAGCAGTACTTC.

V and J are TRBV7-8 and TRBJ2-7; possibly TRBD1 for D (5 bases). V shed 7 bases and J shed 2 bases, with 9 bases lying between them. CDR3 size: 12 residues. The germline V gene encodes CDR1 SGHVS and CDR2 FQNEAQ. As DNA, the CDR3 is TGTGCCAGCAACACAGGAGCCTACGAGCAGTACTTC. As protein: CASNTGAYEQYF.

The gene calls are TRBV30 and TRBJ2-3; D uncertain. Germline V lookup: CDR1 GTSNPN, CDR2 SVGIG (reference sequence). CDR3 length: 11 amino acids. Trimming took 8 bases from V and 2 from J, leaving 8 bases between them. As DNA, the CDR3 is TGTGCCGTCCAGGCCACAGATACGCAGTATTTT. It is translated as CAVQATDTQYF.

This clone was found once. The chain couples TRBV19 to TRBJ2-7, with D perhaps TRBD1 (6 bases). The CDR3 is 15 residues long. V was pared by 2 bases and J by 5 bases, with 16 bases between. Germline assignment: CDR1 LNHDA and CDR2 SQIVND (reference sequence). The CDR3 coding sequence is TGTGCCAGTAGTATAAACCCTCTACAGGGCAACGAGCAGTACTTC. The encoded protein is CASSINPLQGNEQYF.

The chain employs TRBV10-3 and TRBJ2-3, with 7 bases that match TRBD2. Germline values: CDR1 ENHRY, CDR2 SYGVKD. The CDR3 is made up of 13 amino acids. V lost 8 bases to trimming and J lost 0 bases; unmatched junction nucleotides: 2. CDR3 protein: CAIRAGSTDTQYF. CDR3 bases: TGTGCCATCCGAGCGGGAAGCACAGATACGCAGTATTTT.

Here the CDR3 DNA reads TGTGCCAGCAGCCGGCGGGGGCCTTTAGCCAAAAACATTCAGTACTTC. Translated: CASSRRGPLAKNIQYF. The rearrangement links TRBV5-4 to TRBJ2-4, with D maybe TRBD2 (7 bases). The V end was cut by 4 bases, the J end by 0 bases, with 14 bases between. The length of the CDR3 is 16 residues. The germline V gene has CDR1 SGHNT and CDR2 YYREEE (reference sequence).

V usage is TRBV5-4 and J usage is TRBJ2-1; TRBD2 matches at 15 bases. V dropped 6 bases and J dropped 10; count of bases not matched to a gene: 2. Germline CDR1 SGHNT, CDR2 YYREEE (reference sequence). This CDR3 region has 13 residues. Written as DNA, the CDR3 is TGTGCCAGCAAAGGACTAGCGGGAGGGGAGCAGTTCTTC. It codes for CASKGLAGGEQFF.

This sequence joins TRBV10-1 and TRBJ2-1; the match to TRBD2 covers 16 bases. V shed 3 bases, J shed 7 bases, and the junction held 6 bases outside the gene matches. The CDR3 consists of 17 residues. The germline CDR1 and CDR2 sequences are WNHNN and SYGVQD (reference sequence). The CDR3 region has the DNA TGCGCCAGCAGTGACGGGACTAGCGGGAGGGCCCGGAATGAGCAGTTCTTC. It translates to CASSDGTSGRARNEQFF.

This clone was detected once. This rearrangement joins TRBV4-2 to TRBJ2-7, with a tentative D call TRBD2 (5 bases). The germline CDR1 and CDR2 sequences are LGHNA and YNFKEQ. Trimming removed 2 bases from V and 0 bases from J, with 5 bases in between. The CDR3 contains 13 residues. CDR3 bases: TGTGCCAGCAGCCAACGGGGCTCCTACGAGCAGTACTTC. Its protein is CASSQRGSYEQYF.

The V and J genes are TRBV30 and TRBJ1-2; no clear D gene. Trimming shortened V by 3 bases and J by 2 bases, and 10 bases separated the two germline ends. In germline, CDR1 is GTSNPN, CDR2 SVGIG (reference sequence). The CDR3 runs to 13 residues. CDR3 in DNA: TGTGCCTGGAGGACCGACAAAAACTATGGCTACACCTTC. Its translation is CAWRTDKNYGYTF.

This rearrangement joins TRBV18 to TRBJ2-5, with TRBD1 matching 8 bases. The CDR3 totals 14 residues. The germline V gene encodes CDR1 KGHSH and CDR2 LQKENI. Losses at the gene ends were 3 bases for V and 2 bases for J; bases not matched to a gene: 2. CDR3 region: CASSPRDRQETQYF. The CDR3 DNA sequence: TGTGCCAGCTCACCCAGGGACAGGCAAGAGACCCAGTACTTC.

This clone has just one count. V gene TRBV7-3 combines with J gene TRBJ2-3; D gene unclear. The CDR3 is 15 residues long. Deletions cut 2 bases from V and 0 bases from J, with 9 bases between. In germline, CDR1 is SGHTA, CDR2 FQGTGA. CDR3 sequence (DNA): TGTGCCAGCAGCTTACGCGGTACTAGCACAGATACGCAGTATTTT. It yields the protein CASSLRGTSTDTQYF.